Each of the 17 T cell receptor beta chains below was sequenced from the same sample in a study of CD8 T cells in ankylosing spondylitis. TCRdb fed the 5' RACE reads into MiXCR, producing one record per CDR3 protein. The sample has some 290,000 distinct CDR3 sequences, around 20% seen once. The specimen sequenced was blood, either unsorted or a sorted T cell fraction (not recorded which). The receptors here all came from a male donor with ankylosing spondylitis or in good health (not recorded which).

This clonotype was detected many times. This chain connects TRBV5-1 to TRBJ2-2, with D tentatively TRBD1 (5 bases). Germline CDR1 SGHRS, CDR2 YFSETQ. Trimming cost V 2 bases and J 0 bases, with 8 bases left between them. This CDR3 contains 15 residues. For the CDR3, the DNA is TGCGCCAGCAGCTTTTGGGGCACGAACACCGGGGAGCTGTTTTTT. Translated, it gives CASSFWGTNTGELFF. Looking up the rest from reference TRBV5-1 and TRBJ2-2 gives the full variable domain: KAGVTQTPRYLIKTRGQQVTLSCSPISGHRSVSWYQQTPGQGLQFLFEYFSETQRNKGNFPGRFSGRQFSNSRSEMNVSTLELGDSALYLCASSFWGTNTGELFFGEGSRLTVL.

This clonotype was observed a few times. V is TRBV6-1 and J is TRBJ2-2, with unresolved D. The CDR3 contains 11 residues. Germline lookup yields CDR1 MNHNS and CDR2 SASEGT. V was clipped by 8 bases and J by 7 bases, with 8 bases between them. This CDR3 reads CASWVIGELFF. Here the CDR3 DNA reads TGTGCCAGCTGGGTGATCGGGGAGCTGTTTTTT.

This clonotype was seen more than once but under ten times. The genes are TRBV20-1 and TRBJ2-1, with 10 nucleotides matching TRBD2. CDR1 is DFQATT, CDR2 SNEGSKA, per germline (reference sequence). The CDR3 is 16 amino acids. The trim removed 3 bases at V and 9 bases at J, leaving 14 bases unmatched. The CDR3 loop reads CSARIPIAGGGSEQFF. CDR3 DNA: TGCAGTGCTAGGATTCCGATAGCGGGAGGAGGCAGTGAGCAGTTCTTC.

The rearrangement uses TRBV6-1 and TRBJ1-1; 8 nucleotides agree with TRBD1. Germline trimming cut 2 bases from V and 7 bases from J; bases unmatched to any gene: 18. The CDR3 consists of 18 residues. CDR1 is MNHNS, CDR2 SASEGT, per germline. CDR3 sequence reads: CASSEFGAGTGAGSEAFF. DNA of the CDR3: TGTGCCAGCAGTGAATTTGGAGCAGGGACAGGTGCTGGTAGTGAAGCTTTCTTT.

This clonotype was found a few times. This chain uses TRBV5-1 with TRBJ2-5, with 11 bases identical to TRBD1. V shed 3 bases and J 1 base; nucleotides not matched to a gene: 2. The CDR3 runs 15 residues. Germline V gives CDR1 SGHRS, CDR2 YFSETQ. CDR3 sequence (DNA): TGCGCCAGCAGCTCCGGGACAGGGGGCCAAGAGACCCAGTACTTC. Protein: CASSSGTGGQETQYF.

V and J are TRBV3-1 and TRBJ1-1; D possibly corresponds to TRBD1 (6 bases). The ends were cut back, 3 bases at V and 5 bases at J, with 10 bases in the middle. Germline V gives CDR1 LGHDT, CDR2 YNNKEL (reference sequence). The CDR3 totals 13 residues. The CDR3 nucleotides read TGTGCCAGCAGCCACGGGGGCGGGACTGAAGCTTTCTTT. This codes for CASSHGGGTEAFF.

This clonotype was recorded a few times. CDR3 amino acids: CASSPEGGVGTQYF. CDR3 DNA: TGTGCCAGCAGCCCTGAGGGGGGTGTCGGGACCCAGTACTTC. The chain joins TRBV3-1 to TRBJ2-5; D might be TRBD1 or TRBD2, each matching 6 bases. The CDR3 contains 14 residues. V gave up 4 bases and J gave up 7 bases, with 16 bases separating them. CDR1 is LGHDT and CDR2 is YNNKEL in the germline V gene (reference sequence).

This clonotype was observed a handful of times. V usage is TRBV9 and J usage is TRBJ1-1; no reliable D call. CDR1 and CDR2 from the germline V gene are SGDLS and YYNGEE. The V end was cut by 4 bases, the J end by 3 bases, with 13 bases between. The CDR3 totals 14 residues. CDR3 sequence reads: CASSPRVGDTEAFF. CDR3 nucleotide sequence: TGTGCCAGCAGCCCTAGGGTTGGGGACACTGAAGCTTTCTTT.

The rearrangement uses TRBV9 and TRBJ2-1, with TRBD2 identical over 11 bases. The V and J ends lost 4 bases and 5 bases, in that order; junction bases with no gene match: 8. CDR1 and CDR2 from the germline V gene are SGDLS and YYNGEE. The CDR3 covers 16 residues. Here the CDR3 reads CASSSSLAGGNNEQFF. In DNA, the CDR3 is TGTGCCAGCAGCTCGAGTCTAGCGGGAGGTAACAATGAGCAGTTCTTC.

With regard to this clonotype: Since a much larger clone is just one base distant, this may be a read error. The chain recombines TRBV5-1 with TRBJ2-2; D possibly corresponds to TRBD2 (6 bases). V was cut by 0 bases and J by 4 bases, with 10 bases left in between. CDR3 length equals 15 residues. CDR1 and CDR2 (germline): SGHRS, YFSETQ. The CDR3 nucleotides are TGCGCCAGCAGCTTGGGCGGGATACCCACCGGGGAGCTGTTTTTT. The encoded protein is CASSLGGIPTGELFF.

This clonotype has only a few counts. V and J are TRBV11-2 and TRBJ1-3; D not certain. This CDR3 has 16 residues. Per germline, CDR1 SGHAT and CDR2 FQNNGV. V was pared by 1 base and J by 0 bases, with 10 bases between. The CDR3 DNA follows: TGTGCCAGCAGCTTAGTTGCAACGTCCTCTGGAAACACCATATATTTT. This gives the protein CASSLVATSSGNTIYF. The full variable domain, with the rest looked up from reference TRBV11-2 and TRBJ1-3, is EAGVAQSPRYKIIEKRQSVAFWCNPISGHATLYWYQQILGQGPKLLIQFQNNGVVDDSQLPKDRFSAERLKGVDSTLKIQPAKLEDSAVYLCASSLVATSSGNTIYFGEGSWLTVV.

The chain joins TRBV13 to TRBJ1-1; 12 nucleotides line up with TRBD1. The CDR3 extends over 17 amino acids. Germline assignment: CDR1 PRHDT and CDR2 FYEKMQ (reference sequence). With V trimmed by 1 base and J by 7 bases, 10 bases remained unmatched. The CDR3 coding sequence is TGTGCCAGCAGCTTAGCCGTGGGACAGGGGGCCTTGGGTGAAGCTTTCTTT. This codes for CASSLAVGQGALGEAFF.

The chain couples TRBV11-2 to TRBJ2-2; D ambiguous. The V gene lost 2 bases and the J gene lost 7 bases, with 11 bases spanning the gap. The CDR3 is 14 amino acids. Looked up from germline, CDR1 is SGHAT and CDR2 is FQNNGV. The CDR3 is CASSLRPASGELFF. In DNA, the CDR3 is TGTGCCAGCAGCTTACGCCCGGCGAGCGGGGAGCTGTTTTTT.

The table lists this clonotype with a few counts. CDR3 loop: CASSRGQGRGNTIYF. CDR3 in DNA: TGTGCCAGCAGCCGCGGACAGGGAAGAGGAAACACCATATATTTT. The chain joins TRBV6-1 to TRBJ1-3; 8 nucleotides agree with TRBD1. The CDR3 is made up of 15 amino acids. V lost 6 bases and J lost 4; bases outside the gene matches: 8. Germline loops: CDR1 MNHNS, CDR2 SASEGT.

The chain has TRBV10-3 and TRBJ2-3, with D perhaps TRBD2 (5 bases). Deletions cut 10 bases from V and 2 bases from J, with 19 bases between. From germline, CDR1 is ENHRY and CDR2 SYGVKD. The CDR3 extends over 15 amino acids. CDR3 protein: CATAVRETTTDTQYF. The DNA for the CDR3 is TGTGCCACCGCAGTTAGGGAGACTACCACAGATACGCAGTATTTT.

This clonotype has a handful of counts. For the CDR3, the DNA is TGTGCCACCAGTGATCTGTACGGCAACTCCTACAATGAGCAGTTCTTC. The encoded protein is CATSDLYGNSYNEQFF. The chain uses TRBV24-1 and TRBJ2-1; D is ambiguous. The CDR3 is 16 amino acids. Trimming pared 3 bases from V and 0 bases from J, leaving 11 bases between. CDR1 KGHDR and CDR2 SFDVKD come from the germline V gene.

Regarding this clonotype: A much more abundant neighbour one base away suggests this may be a read error. Since the CDR3 does not end with the conserved phenylalanine or tryptophan, this likely comes from a read error. The chain links TRBV27 to TRBJ2-3, with unresolved D. V shed 1 base and J shed 5 bases, with 7 bases lying between them. Germline assignment: CDR1 MNHEY and CDR2 SMNVEV (reference sequence). This CDR3 is 13 amino acids long. Written as DNA, the CDR3 is TGTGCCAGCAGTTTATTGTCCCTAGATACGCAGTATTCT. It codes for CASSLLSLDTQYS.